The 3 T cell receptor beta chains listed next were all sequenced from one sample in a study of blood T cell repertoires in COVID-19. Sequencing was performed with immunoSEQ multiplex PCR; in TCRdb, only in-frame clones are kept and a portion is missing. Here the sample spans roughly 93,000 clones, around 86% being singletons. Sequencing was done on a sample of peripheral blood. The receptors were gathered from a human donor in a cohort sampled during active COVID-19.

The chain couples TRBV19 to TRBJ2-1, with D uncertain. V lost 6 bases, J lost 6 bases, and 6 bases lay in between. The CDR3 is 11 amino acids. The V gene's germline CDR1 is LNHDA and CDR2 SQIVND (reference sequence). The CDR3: CASSLSNEQFF. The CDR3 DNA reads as TGTGCCAGTAGCCTATCCAATGAGCAGTTCTTC.

The CDR3 reads CATSGPGTVPRQFF. CDR3 coding DNA: TGTGCCACCTCCGGGCCCGGGACAGTCCCTAGGCAGTTCTTC. The rearrangement uses TRBV28 and TRBJ2-1, with 7 bases matching TRBD1. V gave up 10 bases and J gave up 12 bases; unmatched junction bases: 18. Germline values: CDR1 MDHEN, CDR2 SYDVKM. This CDR3 region has 14 residues. The full variable domain, with the rest looked up from reference TRBV28 and TRBJ2-1, is DVKVTQSSRYLVKRTGEKVFLECVQDMDHENMFWYRQDPGLGLRLIYFSYDVKMKEKGDIPEGYSVSREKKERFSLILESASTNQTSMYLCATSGPGTVPRQFFGPGTRLTVL.

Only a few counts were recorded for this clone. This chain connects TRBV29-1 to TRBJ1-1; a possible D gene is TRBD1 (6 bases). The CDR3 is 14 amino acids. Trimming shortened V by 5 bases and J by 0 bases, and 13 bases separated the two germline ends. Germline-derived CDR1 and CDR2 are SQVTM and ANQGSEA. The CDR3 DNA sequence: TGCAGCGTTACACAGGGACCCATGAACACTGAAGCTTTCTTT. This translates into CSVTQGPMNTEAFF.